The T cell receptor (beta chain) described here comes from a study of T cell changes during pregnancy in multiple sclerosis. With 5 bases removed from V and 0 bases from J, the gap between germline ends came to 22 bases. This CDR3 is built from 18 residues. Germline-derived CDR1 and CDR2 are MRHNA and SNTAGT. The protocol was immunoSEQ multiplex PCR, while the TCRdb copy is restricted to in-frame clones and leaves out a portion. Of about 34,000 clones in the sample, around 90% are singletons; the top ten hold about 4.4%. This sequence joins TRBV6-4 and TRBJ1-2; D not certain. This receptor was taken from a female donor with multiple sclerosis, enrolled in a pregnancy study. The input for sequencing was CD8+ T cells from peripheral blood mononuclear cells, taken after pregnancy. The CDR3 coding sequence is TGTGCCAGCAGTCCCCATCCAGAAGGGCGCGGGGCTAACTATGGCTACACCTTC. Translation gives CASSPHPEGRGANYGYTF.